What follows are 17 T cell receptor beta chains derived from one specimen sequenced in a study of T-cell memory formation after mild COVID-19. Each CDR3 protein gets one entry after TCRdb re-called the 5' RACE reads with MiXCR. The table includes tens of thousands of distinct CDR3 sequences, 9% to 15% detected once. The sample consisted of PBMCs or a T cell subset sorted from them (not recorded which). These receptors all come from an adult woman who had mild COVID-19 (a few samples of this study predate the infection). Cell type and time point are not known.

This clonotype was picked up many times. This rearrangement joins TRBV7-3 to TRBJ2-1; D is perhaps TRBD2 (7 bases). The CDR3 has 16 residues. The V end lost 1 base, the J end lost 4 bases, and 14 bases lay between the germline ends. The V gene's germline CDR1 is SGHTA and CDR2 FQGTGA. The CDR3 loop is CASSLSSGGSYNEQFF. The CDR3 bases are TGTGCCAGCAGCTTAAGTTCGGGGGGCTCTTACAATGAGCAGTTCTTC. Full variable domain (remainder filled in from reference TRBV7-3 and TRBJ2-1): GAGVSQTPSNKVTEKGKYVELRCDPISGHTALYWYRQSLGQGPEFLIYFQGTGAADDSGLPNDRFFAVRPEGSVSTLKIQRTERGDSAVYLCASSLSSGGSYNEQFFGPGTRLTVL.

This clonotype was counted ten times or more. CDR3 residues: CASSQGEGFEQYF. CDR3 in DNA: TGCGCCAGCAGCCAAGGCGAAGGTTTCGAGCAGTACTTC. The V gene is TRBV4-1, the J gene TRBJ2-7; D unclear. V lost 1 base to trimming and J lost 6 bases, with 10 bases between them. The CDR3 has 13 residues. Germline loops: CDR1 MGHRA, CDR2 YSYEKL.

This clonotype has ten or more counts. This chain uses TRBV11-3 with TRBJ2-2; weak D call: TRBD2 (5 bases). Germline values: CDR1 SGHNT, CDR2 YENEEA. This CDR3 spans 17 amino acids. Trimming cost V 0 bases and J 5 bases, with 16 bases left between them. The CDR3 spells CASSLDYEILGTGELFF. CDR3 bases: TGTGCCAGCAGCTTAGATTATGAGATACTAGGAACCGGGGAGCTGTTTTTT. The full variable domain, rest sourced from reference TRBV11-3 and TRBJ2-2, is EAGVVQSPRYKIIEKKQPVAFWCNPISGHNTLYWYLQNLGQGPELLIRYENEEAVDDSQLPKDRFSAERLKGVDSTLKIQPAELGDSAVYLCASSLDYEILGTGELFFGEGSRLTVL.

This clonotype is deemed medium-sized (0.01 to 0.1%). The chain uses TRBV20-1 and TRBJ2-3, with 7 nucleotides matching TRBD2. Germline loops: CDR1 DFQATT, CDR2 SNEGSKA (reference sequence). The V segment lost 0 bases and the J segment 0 bases; nucleotides outside the gene matches: 15. This CDR3 spans 19 amino acids. The DNA of the CDR3 is TGCAGTGCTAGAGATGGGCGGGAGAGAATAATTACTAGCACAGATACGCAGTATTTT. As protein: CSARDGRERIITSTDTQYF.

There are many counts of this clonotype. The genes are TRBV10-3 and TRBJ2-1; unclear D gene. CDR1 is ENHRY and CDR2 is SYGVKD in the germline V gene. V lost 6 bases and J lost 8, with 14 bases in between. This CDR3 contains 13 residues. The CDR3 reads CAIRGEQVYEQFF. The CDR3 region has the DNA TGTGCCATCAGAGGAGAACAAGTGTATGAGCAGTTCTTC.

This clonotype was found many times. This rearrangement joins TRBV12-3 or TRBV12-4 to TRBJ1-1, with a weak D call TRBD1 (5 bases). The length of the CDR3 is 12 residues. V shed 3 bases and J shed 7 bases, with 9 bases lying between them. CDR3 nucleotides: TGTGCCAGCAGTTTTGGAACAGGTGAAGCTTTCTTT. Amino acids: CASSFGTGEAFF.

In its sample, this clonotype was seen many times. The rearrangement joins TRBV4-1 to TRBJ1-1, with D hard to call. The CDR3 has 15 amino acids. Germline V gene data show CDR1 as MGHRA and CDR2 as YSYEKL. V was shortened by 6 bases and J by 3 bases, with 17 bases between the two germline ends. CDR3 loop: CASRKTPAWDTEAFF. The CDR3 region has the DNA TGCGCCAGCAGAAAGACACCCGCTTGGGACACTGAAGCTTTCTTT.

Note on this clonotype: This could be a read error, since a much larger clone is one nucleotide away. The V call is TRBV12-3 or TRBV12-4, the J call TRBJ2-5; D is unclear. The CDR3 has 12 residues. The V and J ends lost 5 bases and 11 bases respectively, with 15 bases between them. CDR3 DNA: TGTGCCAGCAGTGTACTAAGGGTATCTCAGTACTTC. Protein product: CASSVLRVSQYF.

This clonotype was counted ten times or more. The chain is built from TRBV15 and TRBJ1-5, with D possibly matching TRBD1 (5 bases). In germline, CDR1 is LNHNV, CDR2 YYDKDF (reference sequence). This CDR3 has 17 residues. Trimming removed 0 bases at V and 7 bases at J, with 19 bases between. CDR3 region: CATSRDPRGRGEQPQHF. In DNA form, the CDR3 reads TGTGCCACCAGCAGAGATCCCCGAGGGAGGGGAGAGCAGCCCCAGCATTTT.

This clonotype occurred many times. The chain employs TRBV7-3 and TRBJ2-1; 9 positions agree with TRBD2. The CDR3 sequence is 15 residues long. Germline CDR1 SGHTA, CDR2 FQGTGA. V trimming: 5 bases; J trimming: 9 bases; junction bases outside the gene matches: 11. CDR3 protein: CASSRIAGALIEQFF. The CDR3 bases are TGTGCCAGCAGCCGTATAGCGGGAGCCTTGATTGAGCAGTTCTTC. Full variable domain (remainder filled in from reference TRBV7-3 and TRBJ2-1): GAGVSQTPSNKVTEKGKYVELRCDPISGHTALYWYRQSLGQGPEFLIYFQGTGAADDSGLPNDRFFAVRPEGSVSTLKIQRTERGDSAVYLCASSRIAGALIEQFFGPGTRLTVL.

At least ten counts were recorded for this clonotype. This rearrangement joins TRBV1 to TRBJ2-5; the table's D gene call, TRBD2, was not cross checked with the DNA. TRBV1 has pseudogene status. The CDR3 sequence is 17 residues long. CDR3 in DNA: TGCACCAGCAGCCAAGATTTCACCGGGAGGCAAAGGGAGACCCAGTACTTC. Encoded protein: CTSSQDFTGRQRETQYF.

This clonotype was detected many times. The chain is built from TRBV28 and TRBJ1-5, with a tentative D call TRBD1 (6 bases). The germline V and J ends were trimmed by 3 bases and 7 bases, with 10 bases remaining between them. The CDR3 covers 13 residues. CDR1 is MDHEN, CDR2 SYDVKM, per germline. CDR3 nucleotides: TGTGCCAGCAGTTTTTCTGGACAGCAGCCCCAGCATTTT. It codes for CASSFSGQQPQHF.

This clonotype came up many times. V and J are TRBV9 and TRBJ2-1; D call uncertain. V lost 0 bases, J lost 5 bases, and 6 bases lay in between. CDR3 length equals 13 residues. Germline assignment: CDR1 SGDLS and CDR2 YYNGEE. The CDR3 DNA follows: TGTGCCAGCAGCGTAGTAACGCACAATGAGCAGTTCTTC. It translates to CASSVVTHNEQFF. Using reference TRBV9 and TRBJ2-1 for the parts outside the CDR3, the full variable domain is DSGVTQTPKHLITATGQRVTLRCSPRSGDLSVYWYQQSLDQGLQFLIQYYNGEERAKGNILERFSAQQFPDLHSELNLSSLELGDSALYFCASSVVTHNEQFFGPGTRLTVL.

At least ten counts were recorded for this clonotype. The rearrangement joins TRBV12-3 or TRBV12-4 to TRBJ2-7; no clear D. Trimming took 7 bases from V and 0 from J, leaving 10 bases between them. The CDR3 sequence is 13 residues long. As DNA, the CDR3 is TGTGCCAGCAACCGGTTTGGCTCCTACGAGCAGTACTTC. It encodes CASNRFGSYEQYF.

This clonotype occurred many times. The chain uses TRBV11-2 and TRBJ2-7; 9 positions match TRBD2. V lost 1 base and J lost 6; bases outside the gene matches: 4. The CDR3 extends over 14 amino acids. The germline gives CDR1 SGHAT, CDR2 FQNNGV. The CDR3 region is CASSLGGRAGEQYF. The CDR3 coding sequence is TGTGCCAGCAGCTTAGGCGGGAGGGCGGGCGAGCAGTACTTC.

This clonotype was detected many times. The chain links TRBV7-6 to TRBJ2-6; the D is unclear. V dropped 0 bases and J dropped 5 bases, with 5 bases sitting between them. This CDR3 has 14 residues. Germline V gene sequence: CDR1 SGHVS, CDR2 FNYEAQ. The CDR3 sequence is CASSLAGWANVLTF. DNA for the CDR3: TGTGCCAGCAGCTTAGCGGGGTGGGCCAACGTCCTGACTTTC.

This clonotype was counted ten times or more. The J gene is TRBJ1-1, the V gene TRBV5-1; tentative D call: TRBD1 (5 bases). The ends were cut back, 1 base at V and 2 bases at J, with 15 bases in the middle. The CDR3 extends over 16 amino acids. Germline CDR1 reads SGHRS; CDR2 reads YFSETQ. CDR3 loop: CASSLLPPGTNTEAFF. The CDR3 DNA is TGCGCCAGCAGCTTGCTTCCGCCAGGGACCAACACTGAAGCTTTCTTT. Filled out from reference TRBV5-1 and TRBJ1-1, the complete variable domain reads KAGVTQTPRYLIKTRGQQVTLSCSPISGHRSVSWYQQTPGQGLQFLFEYFSETQRNKGNFPGRFSGRQFSNSRSEMNVSTLELGDSALYLCASSLLPPGTNTEAFFGQGTRLTVV.